These 29 T cell receptor beta chains were sequenced from one sample in a study of T cells in women clearing cervical HPV infection. The method was immunoSEQ multiplex PCR; TCRdb's version includes in-frame clones alone and lacks a portion of them. The sample table sets out over 10,000 clones. The material sequenced was blood buffy coat. These receptors were collected from a woman aged 18 to 75 with a cervical HPV16 infection that either progressed to CIN3+ or cleared (not recorded which).

In terms of frequency, this clone is large (0.1 to 1%). The CDR3 goes on 3 residues after the read ends, and that part is filled in from the germline J gene. The V call is TRBV4-1, the J call TRBJ1-5; a weak D match, TRBD1 (5 bases). CDR1 is MGHRA, CDR2 YSYEKL, per germline. V lost 6 bases and J 0 bases, leaving 12 bases between the germline ends. CDR3 size: 15 residues. This CDR3 is CASSPDSASNQPQHF. The part of the CDR3 DNA that was read is TGCGCCAGCAGTCCTGACAGCGCTAGCAATCAGCCC.

As concerns this clone: Read coverage stops 3 residues before the CDR3 terminus; the germline J gene supplies the remainder. V is TRBV6-4 and J is TRBJ1-5, with D unresolved. CDR1 is MRHNA and CDR2 is SNTAGT in the germline V gene. This CDR3 comprises 13 residues. The V end was cut by 4 bases, the J end by 3 bases, with 7 bases between. CDR3 loop: CASSGGINQPQHF. The DNA read from the CDR3 is TGTGCCAGCAGTGGAGGCATCAATCAGCCC.

Points on this clone: Read coverage stops 3 residues before the CDR3 terminus; the germline J gene supplies the remainder. The rearrangement uses TRBV5-6 and TRBJ1-2, with 8 nucleotides matching TRBD1. CDR1 SGHDT and CDR2 YYEEEE come from the germline V gene. The CDR3 consists of 14 residues. The CDR3 is CASSTRTGLRGYTF. Partial CDR3 DNA: TGTGCCAGCAGCACTCGGACAGGGTTACGGGGC.

Details on this clone: The read falls 3 residues short of the CDR3 end, and the missing part is taken from the germline J gene. The J gene is TRBJ1-1, the V gene TRBV6-2 or TRBV6-3; D ambiguous. The V end lost 2 bases, the J end lost 1 base, and 14 bases lay between the germline ends. CDR1 is MNHEY and CDR2 is SVGEGT in the germline V gene. The CDR3 runs to 16 residues. CDR3 bases read: TGTGCCAGCAGTTACGAACGACGGGTCGGGAACACTGAA. Translated, it gives CASSYERRVGNTE. The whole CDR3 is CASSYERRVGNTEAFF.

With regard to this clone: The read terminates 3 residues before the CDR3 end, so the remaining end is supplied by the germline J gene. V usage is TRBV19 and J usage is TRBJ2-4; the D gene is possibly TRBD1 (6 bases). CDR1 and CDR2 from the germline V gene are LNHDA and SQIVND (reference sequence). CDR3 length equals 12 residues. The covered CDR3 bases are TGTGCCAGTGTAGCAGGGGTCTATGGT. Amino acids: CASVAGVYG. The entire CDR3 protein is CASVAGVYGQYF.

For this clone: The CDR3 is cut off 3 residues early in the read; its end comes from the germline J gene. The chain joins TRBV30 to TRBJ1-4; TRBD1 might be the D (5 bases). From germline, CDR1 is GTSNPN and CDR2 SVGIG (reference sequence). Trimming took off 4 bases at V and 3 bases at J, with 15 bases between the two ends. The CDR3 is made up of 15 amino acids. The covered CDR3 bases are TGTGCCTGGAAAGATTACAGGAGGTCTAATGAAAAA. Translated: CAWKDYRRSNEK. The entire CDR3 is CAWKDYRRSNEKLFF.

With regard to this clone: The read ends 3 residues early relative to the CDR3; the germline J gene fills the gap. This chain joins TRBV13 and TRBJ2-7; 9 bases align to TRBD2. The CDR3 totals 18 residues. CDR1 PRHDT and CDR2 FYEKMQ come from the germline V gene (reference sequence). J gave up 0 bases and V 1 base, and 10 bases lay outside the gene matches. CDR3: CASSLEGLREGASYEQYF. Partial CDR3 DNA: TGTGCCAGCAGCTTAGAGGGCTTGCGGGAGGGGGCCTCCTACGAG. The full variable domain, completed using reference TRBV13 and TRBJ2-7, is AAGVIQSPRHLIKEKRETATLKCYPIPRHDTVYWYQQGPGQDPQFLISFYEKMQSDKGSIPDRFSAQQFSDYHSELNMSSLELGDSALYFCASSLEGLREGASYEQYFGPGTRLTVT.

Notes on this clone: The read is 3 residues too short to cover the CDR3 end, so that end is filled in from the germline J gene. The chain couples TRBV5-1 to TRBJ1-1, with TRBD1 as a possible D gene (5 bases). The V end was cut by 4 bases, the J end by 1 base, with 14 bases between. Per germline, CDR1 SGHRS and CDR2 YFSETQ. The CDR3 consists of 15 residues. Partial CDR3 DNA: TGCGCCAGCAGCGCGGGGCCGAACGCGAACACTGAA. It is translated as CASSAGPNANTE. In full, the CDR3 reads CASSAGPNANTEAFF.

The DNA read from the CDR3 is TGTGCCAGTAGTCCACGCGCCGGGACAGGGGTCCGTGGTGAG. This codes for CASSPRAGTGVRGE. The whole CDR3 sequence reads CASSPRAGTGVRGEQFF. The rearrangement joins TRBV19 to TRBJ2-1, with 10 bases lining up with TRBD1. Sequencing ends 3 residues short of the CDR3 end; the germline J gene provides the rest. Germline loops: CDR1 LNHDA, CDR2 SQIVND (reference sequence). This CDR3 spans 17 amino acids. V lost 5 bases to trimming and J lost 9 bases; unmatched junction nucleotides: 16.

Concerning this clone itself: The read terminates 3 residues ahead of where the CDR3 ends, so the germline J gene completes it. The V and J genes are TRBV20-1 and TRBJ1-6, with 9 bases identical to TRBD1. CDR1 and CDR2 from the germline V gene are DFQATT and SNEGSKA (reference sequence). V was pared by 1 base and J by 7 bases, with 2 bases of the junction left unmatched. The CDR3 extends over 14 amino acids. The sequenced CDR3 bases are TGCAGTGCTAGAGGGGACAGGGAAAATTCACCC. It yields the protein CSARGDRENSP. The whole CDR3 is CSARGDRENSPLHF.

A remark on this clone: The read halts 3 residues ahead of the CDR3 end, with the missing end drawn from the germline J gene. The chain recombines TRBV2 with TRBJ2-2, with D possibly matching TRBD2 (6 bases). Trimming pared 4 bases from V and 0 bases from J, leaving 9 bases between. CDR1 and CDR2 (germline): SNHLY, FYNNEI. This CDR3 is 15 amino acids long. The DNA read from the CDR3 is TGTGCCAGCAGTGGCGGGGCTACGAACACCGGGGAG. Encoded protein: CASSGGATNTGE. The entire CDR3 is CASSGGATNTGELFF.

Measured by frequency, this clone is medium-sized. The read comes to an end 3 residues before the CDR3 does, leaving the germline J gene to fill in the end. This sequence joins TRBV4-1 and TRBJ2-7; 7 nucleotides match TRBD1. Trimming cost V 0 bases and J 2 bases; bases outside gene matches: 7. CDR1 is MGHRA and CDR2 is YSYEKL in the germline V gene. The CDR3 covers 16 residues. The CDR3 sequence is CASSQDSQGTAYEQYF. CDR3 DNA (partial): TGCGCCAGCAGCCAAGATAGCCAGGGGACAGCCTACGAG.

Of note for this clone: Sequencing ends 3 residues short of the CDR3 end; the germline J gene provides the rest. V gene TRBV18 combines with J gene TRBJ2-4, with a possible D match to TRBD2 (6 bases). The CDR3 totals 15 residues. Germline V gene sequence: CDR1 KGHSH, CDR2 LQKENI. CDR3 in amino acids: CASSPLGEEDYGQYF. The covered CDR3 bases are TGTGCCAGCTCACCGTTGGGGGAGGAGGACTATGGT.

To note about this clone: The read is 3 residues too short to cover the CDR3 end, so that end is filled in from the germline J gene. The rearrangement joins TRBV19 to TRBJ1-6; 7 bases match TRBD1. Trimming removed 5 bases from V and 7 bases from J; junction bases left unmatched: 11. The CDR3 sequence is 16 residues long. Per germline, CDR1 LNHDA and CDR2 SQIVND (reference sequence). The chain's CDR3 is CASSDPPGQLNSPLHF. Partial CDR3 DNA: TGTGCCAGTAGTGACCCCCCGGGACAGCTAAATTCACCC.

Comment on this clone: Read data end 3 residues before the CDR3 end; the end is taken from the germline J gene. The V gene is TRBV13, the J gene TRBJ2-2; perhaps TRBD2 as D (6 bases). Per the germline V gene, CDR1 is PRHDT and CDR2 is FYEKMQ (reference sequence). V dropped 9 bases and J dropped 1 base, with 15 bases sitting between them. This CDR3 comprises 15 residues. The chain's CDR3 is CASKTRGLNTGELFF. Partial CDR3 DNA: TGTGCCAGTAAGACCCGGGGACTGAACACCGGGGAG.

As for this clone: The read halts 3 residues ahead of the CDR3 end, with the missing end drawn from the germline J gene. The chain uses TRBV19 and TRBJ1-3, with D perhaps TRBD1 (6 bases). Germline V gives CDR1 LNHDA, CDR2 SQIVND (reference sequence). V lost 3 bases and J 2 bases, leaving 11 bases between the germline ends. The CDR3 is made up of 15 amino acids. The CDR3 region is CASSIGNRAGNTIYF. The covered CDR3 bases are TGTGCCAGTAGTATCGGTAACAGGGCTGGAAACACC.

Comments on this clone: The read finishes 3 residues shy of the CDR3 end, and the germline J gene is used to complete it. The chain joins TRBV5-4 to TRBJ2-2, with D possibly matching TRBD2 (6 bases). CDR3 length equals 16 residues. Looked up from germline, CDR1 is SGHNT and CDR2 is YYREEE (reference sequence). Incomplete CDR3 DNA: TGTGCCAGCAGCTTGGACCGGGGGAAAGGAGGGGAAAAG. Translating it yields CASSLDRGKGGEK. The whole CDR3 region reads CASSLDRGKGGEKLFF. The full variable domain, completed using reference TRBV5-4 and TRBJ2-2, is ETGVTQSPTHLIKTRGQQVTLRCSSQSGHNTVSWYQQALGQGPQFIFQYYREEENGRGNFPPRFSGLQFPNYSSELNVNALELDDSALYLCASSLDRGKGGEKLFFGEGSRLTVL.

On this clone itself: Read data end 3 residues before the CDR3 end; the end is taken from the germline J gene. This chain connects TRBV7-2 to TRBJ1-5, with no clear D. V dropped 2 bases and J dropped 5 bases, with 13 bases sitting between them. The CDR3 length is 15 residues. Germline values: CDR1 SGHTA, CDR2 FQGNSA. The CDR3 region is CASSLMFSGDQPQHF. The covered CDR3 bases are TGTGCCAGCAGCTTAATGTTCTCCGGGGATCAGCCC.

Note on this clone: The CDR3 end is not reached by the read, which stops 3 residues before it; the germline J gene fills it in. The rearrangement joins TRBV5-1 to TRBJ2-3; 13 bases map to TRBD2. CDR1 is SGHRS and CDR2 is YFSETQ in the germline V gene. CDR3 length: 16 residues. CDR3 sequence reads: CASSSGTSGVQETQYF. Partial CDR3 DNA: TGCGCCAGCAGCAGCGGGACTAGCGGGGTGCAAGAGACG. The full variable domain, completed using reference TRBV5-1 and TRBJ2-3, is KAGVTQTPRYLIKTRGQQVTLSCSPISGHRSVSWYQQTPGQGLQFLFEYFSETQRNKGNFPGRFSGRQFSNSRSEMNVSTLELGDSALYLCASSSGTSGVQETQYFGPGTRLTVL.

In regard to this clone: The read terminates 3 residues ahead of where the CDR3 ends, so the germline J gene completes it. This chain connects TRBV11-2 to TRBJ2-3; 8 nucleotides align to TRBD1. In germline, CDR1 is SGHAT, CDR2 FQNNGV. The junction had 2 bases not matched to a gene; V was cut back by 4 bases and J by 2 bases. This CDR3 has 14 amino acids. The DNA read from the CDR3 is TGTGCCAGCAGCTCCCAGGGGGCCACAGATACG. Encoded protein: CASSSQGATDT. The full CDR3 is CASSSQGATDTQYF.

A remark on this clone: Read sequence stops 3 residues before the CDR3 end, and the germline J gene provides the missing end. The V gene is TRBV6-1, the J gene TRBJ2-3; D remains unclear. Germline CDR1 reads MNHNS; CDR2 reads SASEGT. CDR3 length equals 14 residues. CDR3 protein: CASSESVSQETQYF. The CDR3 DNA, read in part, is TGTGCCAGCAGTGAAAGCGTAAGCCAAGAGACG.

The CDR3: CASKNGDQPQYF. The sequenced part of the CDR3 DNA is TGTGCCAGCAAAAACGGGGATCAGCCG. The chain joins TRBV6-2 or TRBV6-3 to TRBJ2-3; D possibly corresponds to TRBD2 (5 bases). The read terminates 3 residues before the CDR3 end, so the remaining end is supplied by the germline J gene. Per the germline V gene, CDR1 is MNHEY and CDR2 is SVGEGT. CDR3 length: 12 residues.

CDR3 bases read: TGTGCTAGTGGTAGGGACAGGTCCTACGAG. Residues: CASGRDRSYE. The whole CDR3 is CASGRDRSYEQYF. The rearrangement joins TRBV12-5 to TRBJ2-7; 8 positions agree with TRBD1. The CDR3 end falls 3 residues outside the read, so it is completed with the germline J gene. The J segment lost 1 base and the V segment lost 5 bases, leaving 1 base of the junction unmatched. The germline gives CDR1 LGHNT, CDR2 FRNRAP. This CDR3 contains 13 residues.

Concerning this clone: The read stops 3 residues short of the end of the CDR3; the missing end is completed from the germline J gene. The V gene is TRBV30, the J gene TRBJ1-2, with a tentative D call TRBD1 (5 bases). Germline V gene lookup returns CDR1 GTSNPN and CDR2 SVGIG (reference sequence). The CDR3 runs to 15 residues. V was shortened by 3 bases and J by 4 bases, with 18 bases between the two germline ends. The CDR3 reads CAWRGGNTRSYGYTF. The sequenced part of the CDR3 DNA is TGTGCCTGGAGGGGGGGAAATACCCGGAGCTATGGC. The full variable domain, with the rest looked up from reference TRBV30 and TRBJ1-2, is SQTIHQWPATLVQPVGSPLSLECTVEGTSNPNLYWYRQAAGRGLQLLFYSVGIGQISSEVPQNLSASRPQDRQFILSSKKLLLSDSGFYLCAWRGGNTRSYGYTFGSGTRLTVV.

As concerns this clone: The read ends 3 residues shy of where the CDR3 ends; the end is completed using the germline J gene. This rearrangement joins TRBV10-1 to TRBJ2-7; tentative D call: TRBD2 (6 bases). This CDR3 is 13 amino acids long. V was clipped by 0 bases and J by 3 bases, with 6 bases between them. The germline V gene encodes CDR1 WNHNN and CDR2 SYGVQD (reference sequence). Partial CDR3 DNA: TGCGCCAGCAGTGAGTCCGGGGGCTACGAG. Its translation: CASSESGGYE. The CDR3 as a whole reads CASSESGGYEQYF.

As to this clone: The read ends 3 residues shy of where the CDR3 ends; the end is completed using the germline J gene. J is TRBJ2-1 and V is TRBV19; D remains unclear. This CDR3 is built from 14 residues. Germline-derived CDR1 and CDR2 are LNHDA and SQIVND (reference sequence). Trimming cost V 7 bases and J 0 bases, with 10 bases left between them. The CDR3 sequence is CASNAPNSYNEQFF. The sequenced part of the CDR3 DNA is TGTGCCAGTAATGCGCCCAACTCCTACAATGAG. The full variable domain, its missing parts supplied by reference TRBV19 and TRBJ2-1, is DGGITQSPKYLFRKEGQNVTLSCEQNLNHDAMYWYRQDPGQGLRLIYYSQIVNDFQKGDIAEGYSVSREKKESFPLTVTSAQKNPTAFYLCASNAPNSYNEQFFGPGTRLTVL.

This clone is identified as medium-sized from frequency. Sequence at one end of the junction differs from germline and may be a read error. The read halts 3 residues ahead of the CDR3 end, with the missing end drawn from the germline J gene. V gene TRBV10-3 combines with J gene TRBJ1-6; D not certain. The CDR3 is made up of 13 amino acids. The germline gives CDR1 ENHRY, CDR2 SYGVKD. CDR3 region: CAITEAPDSPLHF. CDR3 DNA, as far as it was read: TGTGCCATCACTGAGGCTCCGGATTCACCC.

With respect to this clone: The missing CDR3 end, 3 residues past where the read stops, is filled in from the germline J gene. The chain is built from TRBV2 and TRBJ1-5, with D unresolved. The CDR3 sequence is 14 residues long. Trimming removed 5 bases from V and 0 bases from J, with 8 bases in between. CDR1 and CDR2 from the germline V gene are SNHLY and FYNNEI. CDR3 DNA, as far as it was read: TGTGCCAGCAGTCCTCAGTATAGCAATCAGCCC. It translates to CASSPQYSNQP. The CDR3 reads in full as CASSPQYSNQPQHF.

As for this clone: The CDR3 end is not reached by the read, which stops 3 residues before it; the germline J gene fills it in. The chain employs TRBV7-3 and TRBJ2-3; 9 bases align to TRBD1. The CDR3 spans 13 residues. Germline lookup yields CDR1 SGHTA and CDR2 FQGTGA. CDR3 DNA (partial): TGTGCCAGCAGCACCGACAGGGGGGAGACG. Amino acids: CASSTDRGET. The whole CDR3 sequence reads CASSTDRGETQYF.